What follows is one TCR beta chain and its context. This sample stems from a study of T cell changes during pregnancy in multiple sclerosis. The CDR3 extends over 17 amino acids. The germline gives CDR1 SGHTA, CDR2 FQGTGA. V lost 1 base and J lost 4, with 19 bases in between. This table comes from immunoSEQ multiplex PCR, and its TCRdb copy is limited to in-frame clones, with some not included. The table has 55,000 to 65,000 clones, about 92% seen once. This TCR was recovered from a female donor with multiple sclerosis, enrolled in a pregnancy study. The chain has TRBV7-3 and TRBJ2-5, with a weak D call TRBD2 (6 bases). The specimen was peripheral blood, collected in the first trimester of pregnancy. CDR3 amino acids: CASSLMSPGGRGETQYF. As DNA, the CDR3 is TGTGCCAGCAGCTTAATGTCTCCTGGAGGGCGCGGAGAGACCCAGTACTTC.